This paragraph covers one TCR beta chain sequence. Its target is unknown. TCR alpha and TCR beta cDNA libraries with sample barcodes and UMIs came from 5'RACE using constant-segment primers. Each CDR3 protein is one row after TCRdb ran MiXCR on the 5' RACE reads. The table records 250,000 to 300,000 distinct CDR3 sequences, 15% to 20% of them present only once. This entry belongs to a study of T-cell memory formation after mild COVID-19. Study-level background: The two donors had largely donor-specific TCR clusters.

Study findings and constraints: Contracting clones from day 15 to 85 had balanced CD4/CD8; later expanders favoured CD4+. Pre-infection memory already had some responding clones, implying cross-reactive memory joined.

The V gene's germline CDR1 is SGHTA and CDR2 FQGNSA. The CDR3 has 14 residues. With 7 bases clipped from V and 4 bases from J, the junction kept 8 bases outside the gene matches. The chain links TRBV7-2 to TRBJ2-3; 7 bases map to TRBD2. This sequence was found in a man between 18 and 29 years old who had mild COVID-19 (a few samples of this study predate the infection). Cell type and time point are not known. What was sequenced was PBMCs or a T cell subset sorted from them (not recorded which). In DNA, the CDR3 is TGTGCCAGCACCATCGGACTAGAAGCAGATACGCAGTATTTT. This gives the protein CASTIGLEADTQYF.